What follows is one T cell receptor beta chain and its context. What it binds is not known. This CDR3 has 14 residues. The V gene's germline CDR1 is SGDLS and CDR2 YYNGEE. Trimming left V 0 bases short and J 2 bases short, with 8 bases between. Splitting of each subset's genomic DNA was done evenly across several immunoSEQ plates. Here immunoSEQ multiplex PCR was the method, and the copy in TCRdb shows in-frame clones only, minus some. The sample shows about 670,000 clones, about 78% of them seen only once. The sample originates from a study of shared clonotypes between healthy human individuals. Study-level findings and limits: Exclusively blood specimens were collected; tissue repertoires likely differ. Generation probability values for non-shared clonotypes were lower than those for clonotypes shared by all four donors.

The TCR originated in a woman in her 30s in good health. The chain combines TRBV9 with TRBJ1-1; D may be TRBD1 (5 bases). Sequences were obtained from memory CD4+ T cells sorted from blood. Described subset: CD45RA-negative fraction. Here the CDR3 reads CASSVEGENTEAFF. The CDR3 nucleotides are TGTGCCAGCAGCGTAGAAGGGGAAAACACTGAAGCTTTCTTT.